The clone carrying this TCR beta chain was recorded a few times. Its matching antigen is unknown. TCRdb re-called the 5' RACE reads through MiXCR, storing one row per CDR3 protein. This sample carries approximately 260,000 distinct CDR3 sequences, 15% to 20% of them seen once, and the ten largest clones take more than 20%. The sample comes from a study of T-cell memory formation after mild COVID-19. For the study at large: TCR clusters were largely donor specific. Study results and caveats: Among clones contracting day 15 to 85, CD4/CD8 was balanced, whereas later expanders leaned CD4+. Detection of some responders pre-infection suggested pre-existing cross-reactive memory T cells participated.

The CDR3 length is 16 residues. The V gene's germline CDR1 is SGHAT and CDR2 FQNNGV. The ends lost 5 bases at V and 1 base at J; junction bases unmatched: 5. The receptor comes from a man aged 18 to 29 who had mild COVID-19 (a few samples of this study predate the infection). Cell type and time point are not known. The gene calls are TRBV11-2 and TRBJ1-1, with 12 bases lining up with TRBD1. Sequencing used PBMCs or a T cell subset sorted from them (not recorded which). CDR3 in amino acids: CASSAGQGAQNTEAFF. The CDR3 nucleotides are TGTGCCAGCAGCGCGGGACAGGGGGCGCAGAACACTGAAGCTTTCTTT.